This TCR beta chain was captured in a study of cytomegalovirus exposure and HLA in healthy donors (dated by TCRdb to between 2016 and 2019). Study-wide context: An earlier analysis of more than 550 of the donors reported roughly 300 Gb of sequence data and 95 million to 120 million unique TCR beta sequences obtained from about 200 million T cells. About 300 gigabases of sequencing data and 70 million to 85 million unique TCR sequences were included in an early release covering roughly 600 HLA-typed donors. Among the roughly 400 genotyped donors, around 81% belonged to the genetic ancestry cluster associated with self-reported Caucasian donors. The study aimed to test whether cataloging public T cell receptors could reveal signatures of past pathogen exposure. The study used immunosequencing to profile the T cell repertoires of 670 or so subjects and linked those repertoires to cytomegalovirus serostatus. Along with the 666-subject first cohort, a separate validation cohort of over a hundred different subjects was used. High-throughput TCR immunosequencing, statistical association of individual TCRs with disease status, and machine learning were combined to predict cytomegalovirus infection status. To study patterns of TCR occurrence, a later analysis re-analyzed previously published TCR beta repertoires from 666 donors and added high-resolution HLA genotyping. Rather than drawing on any new phenotypic data, the later analysis identified candidate immune exposures from TCR beta sequences and the way those sequences occurred across donors. An earlier analysis of a few hundred of the donors applied high-throughput TCR beta sequencing to assess whether each TCR beta V gene segment acted as functional or pseudogenic. Donor age, sex, ethnicity and CMV serostatus were collected together with the repertoire data. A later genetic analysis took genome-wide SNP genotypes for about 60% of the roughly 670 donors and used that subset as a discovery cohort. Every discovery cohort repertoire had been produced on one sequencing platform. Both class I and class II loci were covered by HLA typing, at four-digit resolution. The number of typed donors differed by locus: about 629-630 for A, B, C, DRB1 and DQB1; some 500 for DQA1; fewer than 610 for DPA1; and around 450 for DPB1. Several DR-DQ haplotypes were treated as single units for association and clustering because of strong linkage in the cohort. Among 300 to 450 genotyped donors of the cohort, an average of roughly 240,000 unique TCR beta nucleotide sequences were sequenced per donor, 15% to 20% of them non-productive. Broader findings and caveats from the paper: In an earlier analysis of about 550 of the donors, most TCR beta V segments were observed in productive rearrangements about 87% or about 30% of the time, broadly matching IMGT annotations. The classifier was reported to diagnose cytomegalovirus status with high specificity and sensitivity in both the original cohort and the validation cohort. Assigning TCR associations to individual alleles was difficult when HLA alleles, especially DR and DQ, strongly co-occurred. Because HLA typing was missing for some donors at each locus, association tests included only the typed subset. Immune exposure information for the cohort was limited to CMV serostatus. Some IMGT-functional V segments, including TRBV6-2 and TRBV6-3, could not be told apart with the 87-base-pair reads, so those segments were excluded. A further reported finding was that TCR beta sequences accurately predicted the HLA-A and HLA-B alleles for most subjects in the first cohort. In a later analysis, HLA-associated TCR beta chains were found to be more clonally expanded and to have lower generation probabilities than equally common non-associated chains. In vitro tests confirmed that a few of the cytomegalovirus-associated TCR beta chains recognize cytomegalovirus antigens. Roughly uniform sequencing depth across donors was assumed in presence/absence analyses, although this assumption may not hold. A later genetic analysis reported fewer N-insertions in productive TCRs among donors in an Asian-associated ancestry cluster than the roughly 700-donor mean. According to a later analysis, TCR association rates differed among HLA loci, with DRB1 alleles showing the most associated TCRs and HLA-C alleles showing the fewest. Correlated functional status among segregating V segments might be attributable to linkage disequilibrium, but an unknown experimental factor could not be ruled out. A group of highly shared sequence variants was considered likely to be a technical artifact of the sequencing pipeline. This cohort had only TCR beta chains sequenced, and the lack of alpha or paired-chain data limited which features could be detected. V-gene and J-gene trimming of TCR beta chains was associated with a missense DCLRE1C variant in a later genetic analysis, and the association was replicated in an independent cohort. Most CMV-associated TCR beta chains appeared to be HLA-restricted in a later analysis, and the HLA associations seemed to be driven largely by CMV exposure. A later analysis associated about 16,000 TCR beta sequences with specific HLA alleles at a false discovery rate of 0.05. In a later analysis, several top co-occurrence clusters were reported to appear linked to parvovirus B19, influenza, CMV and Epstein-Barr virus. The authors suggested that the approach could potentially be extended to other disease states and immunological phenotypes. Most TCR sequences were observed very rarely across donors, whereas some public TCRs were present in many individuals. The earlier analysis of around 600 of the donors excluded 15 to 20 rarely observed V segments, including chromosome 9 orphons, because counts were too low. A total of roughly 160 TCR beta chains were listed by the study as associated with cytomegalovirus.

In regard to this clone: Its antigen is still unknown.

The cohort consisted of more than 650 healthy bone marrow donors. At the time of sampling, every cohort member was nominally healthy, though immune exposures that went unrecorded were likely present. The donor tested CMV seropositive and was one of the 289 seropositive cohort members. Each donor provided a peripheral blood sample, and peripheral blood mononuclear cells were used for TCR beta sequencing. The Qiagen DNeasy Blood Extraction Kit was used to extract genomic DNA from the blood cell samples. Trimming leaves V shorter by 3 bases and J shorter by 3 bases, with the junction holding 9 bases beyond the gene matches. Including cysteine and phenylalanine, the CDR3 has 17 amino acids. Of all the DNA, just the CDR3 is kept, 51 bases in frame from base 1. Based on the germline V gene, the CDR1 and CDR2 sequences are SGHRS and YFSETQ. Library preparation used the immunoSEQ multiplex PCR assay. A mixture of 60 forward primers for TCR Vbeta segments and 13 reverse primers for TCR Jbeta segments was used in the multiplex PCR. The CDR3 region of rearranged TCR beta genes was amplified from genomic DNA with a multiplex PCR assay. The Illumina HiSeq System was used to sequence the amplified TCR beta libraries as 87-base-pair reads. Per the authors' processing: A later analysis tallied roughly 76 million unique TCR beta chains across the approximately 670 repertoires, and about 12 million of those chains were shared by two or more donors. A nearest-neighbor algorithm error-corrected the raw reads and collapsed the reads into unique sequences, merging closely related sequences to remove PCR and sequencing errors. To assign V, D and J gene segments, CDR3 sequences were aligned to IMGT reference sequences. For a sequence to be retained, a match of at least six nucleotides to both a V gene segment and a J gene segment was required. Rearrangements were classified as productive when the CDR3 lacked stop codons and remained in frame with V and J, and all other rearrangements were classified as non-productive. CDR3 was defined according to IMGT convention as the region running from the second conserved V-encoded cysteine to the conserved J-encoded phenylalanine. The earlier analysis of 500 to 600 of the donors excluded sequences that lacked an unambiguous match to a single V gene segment. An earlier analysis of some 610 of the donors called V segments functional above 56.7% productive rearrangements and segregating when the between-donor standard deviation exceeded 5%. A statistical classification framework was built for diagnosing cytomegalovirus status from the catalog of TCR beta chain sequences. A later analysis assigned V and J genes by comparing TCR nucleotide sequences with IMGT/GENE-DB human TR gene sequences. Using the TCRdist pipeline, a later analysis assigned CDR3 sequences along with most-parsimonious VDJ recombination scenarios. A later analysis defined each TCR beta chain by its CDR3 amino acid sequence plus V-gene family, and excluded reads lacking a unique V-gene family. To address suspected cross-contamination and a sequencing artifact, a later analysis removed 592 highly shared, low-generation-probability nucleotide sequences. In a later analysis, a clonal expansion index for each public chain was calculated from normalized within-repertoire ranks of inferred template counts. In a later analysis, generation probabilities were computed using a VDJ recombination model fitted to out-of-frame rearrangements, and the results were checked against IGoR. Hypergeometric tests were used in a later analysis to score TCR-TCR, TCR-HLA and TCR-CMV co-occurrence, with a repertoire-size bias correction applied to the TCR pairs. In a later analysis, false discovery rates were estimated by permuting HLA or CMV assignments 20 times. In a later analysis, co-occurring TCRs were grouped using DBSCAN, and TCRdist sequence similarity was added for clustering within HLA-allele-positive subsets. Co-occurrence clustering excluded repertoires with fewer than 30,000 or more than 120,000 public chains, plus five with anomalous nucleotide sharing. What TCRdb holds here is the immuneACCESS table cut down to in-frame rearrangements. Part of the clones is not present; checked against another copy, under half of the missing clones reflect an unresolved V gene, and the others are unexplained. V and J calls and clone size come straight from that table; D and trimming were deduced from the DNA. The sample has about 72,000 clones on record. Around 13% of the sample is held by the ten biggest clonotypes.

The sequencing sample was made of PBMCs. Recombination linked TRBV5-1 to TRBJ2-3; TRBD1 fits 11 bases in the junction. The receptor was derived from a man aged 45-65 years in good health and CMV-seropositive. Read as DNA, the sequence is TGCGCCAGCAGCTCCCAACCCGGGACAGGGGGGACAGATACGCAGTATTTT. The encoded protein is CASSSQPGTGGTDTQYF.